This entry concerns a single T cell receptor beta chain. The target antigen is unknown. The germline V gene has CDR1 MNHNY and CDR2 SVGAGI (reference sequence). The V segment lost 5 bases and the J segment 2 bases; nucleotides outside the gene matches: 7. This CDR3 spans 16 amino acids. The data belong to a study of cytomegalovirus exposure and HLA in healthy donors. Study-wide findings and caveats: Subsequent analysis of the approximately 130 validation repertoires found a tendency for first-cohort TCR clusters to co-occur. The study recorded 160 or so TCR beta chains that were cytomegalovirus-associated. Despite most TCR sequences being rare, some public TCRs occurred in many donors.

Profiled with immunoSEQ multiplex PCR; TCRdb holds only in-frame clones, not every one. There are 150,000 to 200,000 clones in the sample; roughly 85% occur only once, and 16% lies in the top ten. This rearrangement joins TRBV6-6 to TRBJ2-5; 11 bases are shared with TRBD2. The sequence was obtained from a man between 18 and 29 years old in good health and CMV-seropositive. Sequencing input: PBMCs. In nucleotides, the CDR3 is TGTGCCAGCAGTACGTTAGCGGGGGGGCGACAAGAGACCCAGTACTTC. Protein sequence: CASSTLAGGRQETQYF.